This is a list of T cell receptor beta chains from one sample in a study of vaccination effects on CD4 cells after COVID-19. Sequencing was performed with immunoSEQ multiplex PCR; in TCRdb, only in-frame clones are kept and a portion is missing. The sample lists 50,000 to 65,000 clones, 73% occurring once. Their recognized antigens are unknown. Here the sequenced sample was CD4+ T cells from PBMCs cultured with HCoV-229E spike peptides, taken after COVID-19 vaccination. The receptors derive from a human donor who received a COVID-19 vaccine. The conserved cysteine and the conserved F or W are not part of the CDR3 here.

J	V	CDR3
TRBJ2-5	TRBV24-1	ATSVATGGQETQY
TRBJ2-1	TRBV6-5	ASKTSGENEQF
TRBJ1-1	TRBV30	AWIPGQGLRTEAF
TRBJ1-3	TRBV30	AWSVGGTGNTIY
TRBJ1-4	TRBV9	ASSKDRGNEKLF
TRBJ2-3	TRBV28	ASSFFGQNTDTQY
TRBJ2-5	TRBV5-1	ASSIKAWTSGGRETQY
TRBJ1-1	TRBV5-1	ASSFTGDLTTEAF
TRBJ2-3	TRBV7-2	ASSPLSAATQY
TRBJ2-3	TRBV12-5	ASGLVLGDRSTDTQY
TRBJ1-3	TRBV3-1/TRBV3-2	ASSHHGTGDLRRGNTIY
TRBJ1-1	TRBV3-1/TRBV3-2	ATGKNTGDPEAF
TRBJ2-3	TRBV30	AWSVRVTDTQY
TRBJ1-5	TRBV19	ATKKGSNQPQH
TRBJ2-1	TRBV5-1	ASVPQGSSYNEQF
TRBJ1-4	TRBV2	ASSLGGSTNEKLF
TRBJ1-1	TRBV5-6	ASSLGLPNTEAF
TRBJ1-6	TRBV2	ASNLAINSPLH
TRBJ1-1	TRBV3-1/TRBV3-2	ASSLSNTEAF
TRBJ2-2	TRBV7-2	ASRFNTGELF
TRBJ2-1	TRBV18	ASSQGQGATSEQF
TRBJ1-5	TRBV5-1	ASSHGSNQPQH
TRBJ1-6	TRBV25-1	ASSPQNSPLH
TRBJ2-2	TRBV3-1/TRBV3-2	ASSQTNTGELF
TRBJ1-3	TRBV19	ASSPDSGSASGNTIY
TRBJ1-1	TRBV18	ASSPGGGEAF
TRBJ1-1	TRBV2	ASTRGQEKAF
TRBJ1-3	TRBV9	ASSRREPGNTIY
TRBJ2-2	TRBV4-1	ASREGRTGELF
TRBJ2-2	TRBV30	AWRDRGDTGELF
TRBJ2-5	TRBV2	ASRPDRDQETQY
TRBJ1-1	TRBV3-1/TRBV3-2	ASSGRETLNTEAF
TRBJ2-1	TRBV30	AWSAFSGGILNEQF
TRBJ2-5	TRBV20-1	SASRAETQY
TRBJ1-2	TRBV2	ASRRELSYGYT
TRBJ2-3	TRBV6-5	ASSYPGTDTQY
TRBJ1-1	TRBV3-1/TRBV3-2	ASSTTGGTEAF
TRBJ1-1	TRBV11-1	ASSRRDLNTEAF
TRBJ1-2	TRBV29-1	SVPTGGAYGYT
TRBJ1-1	TRBV7-9	ASSFGWTEAF
TRBJ1-1	TRBV11-3	ASSPDSTTTEAF
TRBJ1-2	TRBV7-9	ASSSEGANYGYT
TRBJ2-2	TRBV5-1	ASSLEPRGVNTGELF